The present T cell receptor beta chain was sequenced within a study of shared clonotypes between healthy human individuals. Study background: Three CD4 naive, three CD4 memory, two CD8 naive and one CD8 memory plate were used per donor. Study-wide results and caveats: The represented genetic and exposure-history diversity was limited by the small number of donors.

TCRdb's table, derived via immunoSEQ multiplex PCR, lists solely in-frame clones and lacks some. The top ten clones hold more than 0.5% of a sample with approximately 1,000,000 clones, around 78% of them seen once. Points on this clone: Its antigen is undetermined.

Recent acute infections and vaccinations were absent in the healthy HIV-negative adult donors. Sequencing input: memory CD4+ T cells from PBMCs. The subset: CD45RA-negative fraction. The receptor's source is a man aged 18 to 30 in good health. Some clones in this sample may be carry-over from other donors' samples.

CDR3 amino acids: CASSTGQGYTYEQYF. The CDR3 nucleotides read TGTGCCAGCAGCACCGGACAGGGGTACACCTACGAGCAGTACTTC. J is TRBJ2-7 and V is TRBV5-6; 9 bases agree with TRBD1. The V segment lost 4 bases and the J segment 2 bases; nucleotides outside the gene matches: 7. Per germline, CDR1 SGHDT and CDR2 YYEEEE. The CDR3 has 15 residues. The entire variable domain, with the rest obtained from reference TRBV5-6 and TRBJ2-7, is as follows: DAGVTQSPTHLIKTRGQQVTLRCSPKSGHDTVSWYQQALGQGPQFIFQYYEEEERQRGNFPDRFSGHQFPNYSSELNVNALLLGDSALYLCASSTGQGYTYEQYFGPGTRLTVT.